These 30 T cell receptor beta chains came from one sample sequenced in a study of blood T cells in healthy people across ages. Next came a second PCR, run for about 7 to 11 cycles, which used a sample-barcoded 5' primer along with a J-beta primer mix. MiXCR, run by TCRdb on the 5' RACE reads, gives a single entry per CDR3 protein. The table lists 750,000 to 850,000 distinct CDR3 sequences, just under 25% of them singletons. These data were likewise used in another study, on T cells of mothers and their children.

What was sequenced was blood. The receptors stem from a boy aged 10-17 years in good health.

In this sample, this clonotype turned up once. V and J are TRBV29-1 and TRBJ2-2; 8 bases line up with TRBD2. The CDR3 has 15 residues. Germline V CDR1 and CDR2: SQVTM, ANQGSEA. Trimming cost V 4 bases and J 6 bases; bases outside gene matches: 10. CDR3 amino acids: CSVVVAGGFSGELFF. CDR3 sequence (DNA): TGCAGCGTTGTAGTCGCGGGAGGTTTTTCCGGGGAGCTGTTTTTT.

The chain is built from TRBV6-2 or TRBV6-3 and TRBJ1-4, with no clear D. The CDR3 consists of 14 residues. Germline CDR1 MNHEY, CDR2 SVGEGT. Trimming removed 6 bases at V and 0 bases at J, with 8 bases between. This CDR3 is CASRSVTTNEKLFF. The CDR3 DNA reads as TGTGCCAGCAGATCAGTTACAACTAATGAAAAACTGTTTTTT.

This chain joins TRBV9 and TRBJ1-2; 7 bases match TRBD1. The CDR3 spans 17 residues. CDR1 SGDLS and CDR2 YYNGEE come from the germline V gene. J was trimmed by 6 bases and V by 5 bases; bases with no gene match: 19. CDR3 loop: CASSHPSQEQGSNGYTF. Written as DNA, the CDR3 is TGTGCCAGCAGTCACCCCTCTCAAGAACAGGGGTCCAATGGCTACACCTTC.

This clonotype was seen more than once but under ten times. The chain couples TRBV20-1 to TRBJ2-3; D is unclear. The CDR3 has 15 amino acids. Germline assignment: CDR1 DFQATT and CDR2 SNEGSKA (reference sequence). The germline V and J ends were trimmed by 4 bases and 3 bases, with 17 bases remaining between them. Here the CDR3 DNA reads TGCAGTGCTAAGCTAGTAACTCTGGGTACAGATACGCAGTATTTT. Translation: CSAKLVTLGTDTQYF.

This chain connects TRBV12-3 or TRBV12-4 to TRBJ2-4; 10 bases are shared with TRBD2. Unmatched junction bases numbered 4, after V lost 3 bases and J lost 8 bases. This CDR3 has 14 residues. The CDR3 DNA is TGTGCCAGCAGTTTTATGAGCGGGGGGGACATTCAGTACTTC. This translates into CASSFMSGGDIQYF.

This clonotype was recorded a few times. This rearrangement joins TRBV2 to TRBJ2-7; 7 bases are shared with TRBD2. Per germline, CDR1 SNHLY and CDR2 FYNNEI. Trimming removed 7 bases from V and 7 bases from J; junction bases left unmatched: 7. The CDR3 has 12 amino acids. CDR3 nucleotide sequence: TGTGCCAGCATGTCCAGGGAGGGGGAGCAGTACTTC. Amino acids: CASMSREGEQYF. The full variable domain, in which reference TRBV2 and TRBJ2-7 provide the parts outside the CDR3, is EPEVTQTPSHQVTQMGQEVILRCVPISNHLYFYWYRQILGQKVEFLVSFYNNEISEKSEIFDDQFSVERPDGSNFTLKIRSTKLEDSAMYFCASMSREGEQYFGPGTRLTVT.

CDR3 protein: CSVAGLLTDTQYF. The DNA of the CDR3 is TGCAGCGTCGCGGGTCTACTGACAGATACGCAGTATTTT. The chain couples TRBV29-1 to TRBJ2-3; a weak D match, TRBD2 (5 bases). CDR3 size: 13 residues. The germline V gene has CDR1 SQVTM and CDR2 ANQGSEA. V shed 6 bases and J shed 3 bases, with 13 bases lying between them.

The V and J genes are TRBV9 and TRBJ2-1; a possible D gene is TRBD1 (5 bases). The DNA end favors TRBJ2-5, so the J call may be wrong. The CDR3 spans 14 residues. CDR1 and CDR2 from the germline V gene are SGDLS and YYNGEE. Written as DNA, the CDR3 is TGTGCCAGCAGCGTAGCTTCAGGGTCGGAGACCCAGTACTTC. The encoded protein is CASSVASGSETQYF.

This clonotype was detected a few times. This rearrangement joins TRBV6-1 to TRBJ1-1; D uncertain. The CDR3 loop spans 15 amino acids. The germline CDR1 and CDR2 sequences are MNHNS and SASEGT. The V and J ends lost 3 bases and 6 bases respectively, with 17 bases between them. The CDR3 loop is CASSEVRLHGAEAFF. In DNA form, the CDR3 reads TGTGCCAGCAGTGAGGTTAGACTTCACGGCGCTGAAGCTTTCTTT.

The V gene is TRBV24-1, the J gene TRBJ2-7; no definite D call. Germline lookup yields CDR1 KGHDR and CDR2 SFDVKD. This CDR3 spans 15 amino acids. Deletions cut 4 bases from V and 6 bases from J, with 18 bases between. CDR3 DNA sequence: TGTGCCACCAGTGACCCGAATCTCCAAGGTGGCGAGCAGTACGTC. Its translation: CATSDPNLQGGEQYV.

There are a few counts of this clonotype. This chain connects TRBV12-3 or TRBV12-4 to TRBJ1-4, with 7 bases that match TRBD1. This CDR3 comprises 15 residues. The J segment lost 2 bases and the V segment lost 6 bases, leaving 6 bases of the junction unmatched. The CDR3 coding sequence is TGTGCCAGCAGGGACAGGCTTGTCACTAATGAAAAACTGTTTTTT. Encoded protein: CASRDRLVTNEKLFF.

This chain links TRBV18 with TRBJ1-2, with 7 bases matching TRBD1. Looked up from germline, CDR1 is KGHSH and CDR2 is LQKENI. V gave up 6 bases and J gave up 6 bases; unmatched junction bases: 7. CDR3 length equals 13 residues. The CDR3 loop is CASSPTGVNGYTF. The CDR3 bases are TGTGCCAGCTCCCCAACAGGGGTGAATGGCTACACCTTC.

The V call is TRBV15, the J call TRBJ2-1; D not certain. The germline V gene encodes CDR1 LNHNV and CDR2 YYDKDF (reference sequence). With 6 bases removed from V and 0 bases from J, the gap between germline ends came to 12 bases. The CDR3 is 15 amino acids. The CDR3 DNA sequence: TGTGCCACCAGGGAACAGCACATCTCCTACAATGAGCAGTTCTTC. Translation gives CATREQHISYNEQFF.

This clonotype was observed a few times. The rearrangement links TRBV4-1 to TRBJ2-3; TRBD2 aligns across 7 bases. V lost 2 bases and J lost 7; bases outside the gene matches: 6. The CDR3 runs to 14 residues. Germline values: CDR1 MGHRA, CDR2 YSYEKL. This CDR3 reads CASSQTLGGNTQYF. CDR3 sequence (DNA): TGCGCCAGCAGCCAAACCCTCGGGGGGAATACGCAGTATTTT.

Note on this clonotype: A read error may account for a junction end that differs from germline. The CDR3, as DNA: TGTGCCAGCAGCCAAGAGTTTCTAGCGACTGCGGAAGAGACCCTGTACTTC. It is translated as CASSQEFLATAEETLYF. The chain is built from TRBV14 and TRBJ2-5, with a tentative D call TRBD2 (6 bases). The CDR3 runs to 17 residues. CDR1 is SGHDN, CDR2 FVKESK, per germline.

This clonotype showed up just a few times. The chain recombines TRBV7-3 with TRBJ2-2; D tentatively reads TRBD1 or TRBD2 (5 bases each). CDR3 size: 15 residues. CDR1 is SGHTA and CDR2 is FQGTGA in the germline V gene. V was trimmed by 5 bases and J by 7 bases, leaving 17 bases between them. CDR3 nucleotides: TGTGCCAGCAGCCAACTGGACGGGACGGGCGGGGAGCTGTTTTTT. This sequence encodes CASSQLDGTGGELFF.

This clonotype occurred a few times. This chain uses TRBV7-9 with TRBJ2-5, with D perhaps matching TRBD2 (5 bases). The last part of the DNA fits TRBJ2-1 better; the J call may be wrong. The CDR3 consists of 15 residues. The V gene's germline CDR1 is SEHNR and CDR2 FQNEAQ (reference sequence). CDR3 in DNA: TGTGCCAGCAGCGACCCCCAGCGGTTTCGGGATGAGCAGTTCTTC. Amino acids: CASSDPQRFRDEQFF.

CDR3 amino acids: CASSRDRETRREKLFF. The CDR3 DNA reads TGTGCCAGCAGCCGGGACAGGGAAACTCGACGTGAAAAACTGTTTTTT. This chain links TRBV6-6 with TRBJ1-4; 9 nucleotides agree with TRBD1. Germline CDR1 reads MNHNY; CDR2 reads SVGAGI (reference sequence). V dropped 6 bases and J dropped 7; count of bases not matched to a gene: 12. CDR3 length equals 16 residues.

This chain joins TRBV19 and TRBJ2-1; D may be TRBD1 or TRBD2 (6 bases each). With 5 bases removed from V and 7 bases from J, the gap between germline ends came to 12 bases. The CDR3 runs 13 residues. Looked up from germline, CDR1 is LNHDA and CDR2 is SQIVND (reference sequence). CDR3 sequence: CASSDGGLNEQFF. In DNA form, the CDR3 reads TGTGCCAGTAGTGATGGGGGGCTGAATGAGCAGTTCTTC.

This clonotype was observed a handful of times. The gene calls are TRBV28 and TRBJ2-3, with D unclear. Per germline, CDR1 MDHEN and CDR2 SYDVKM. The CDR3 spans 15 residues. The ends were cut back, 4 bases at V and 3 bases at J, with 14 bases in the middle. The CDR3 protein is CASSSFDWDTDTQYF. The CDR3 DNA sequence: TGTGCCAGCAGTTCCTTCGACTGGGATACAGATACGCAGTATTTT.

This clonotype was counted once. The chain combines TRBV27 with TRBJ2-5, with D perhaps TRBD2 (6 bases). The J call may be faulty, since TRBJ2-7 better matches the DNA end. Germline CDR1 MNHEY, CDR2 SMNVEV (reference sequence). CDR3 length: 14 amino acids. The CDR3 loop is CASSFWGVGYEQYF. The CDR3 bases are TGTGCCAGCAGTTTTTGGGGGGTCGGGTACGAGCAGTACTTC.

The V call is TRBV3-1, the J call TRBJ1-5; D not resolved. V dropped 4 bases and J dropped 0 bases, with 7 bases sitting between them. CDR1 LGHDT and CDR2 YNNKEL come from the germline V gene (reference sequence). The CDR3 has 14 amino acids. The chain's CDR3 is CASSPVNSNQPQHF. CDR3 sequence (DNA): TGTGCCAGCAGCCCGGTAAATAGCAATCAGCCCCAGCATTTT.

This chain uses TRBV4-3 with TRBJ2-3; D is undetermined. Deletions cut 0 bases from V and 3 bases from J, with 10 bases between. CDR1 is LGHNA and CDR2 is YSLEER in the germline V gene. CDR3 length equals 15 residues. CDR3 sequence reads: CASSQDPGTTDTQYF. The CDR3 nucleotides read TGCGCCAGCAGCCAAGACCCGGGCACGACAGATACGCAGTATTTT.

The rearrangement uses TRBV28 and TRBJ2-1, with 7 nucleotides matching TRBD2. Germline V gene lookup returns CDR1 MDHEN and CDR2 SYDVKM. The CDR3 covers 19 residues. Unmatched junction bases numbered 15, after V lost 4 bases and J lost 0 bases. CDR3 loop: CASSSWTRFLKSSYNEQFF. CDR3 bases: TGTGCCAGCAGTTCCTGGACTAGGTTCCTTAAGAGCTCCTACAATGAGCAGTTCTTC. Complete variable domain (other parts from reference TRBV28 and TRBJ2-1): DVKVTQSSRYLVKRTGEKVFLECVQDMDHENMFWYRQDPGLGLRLIYFSYDVKMKEKGDIPEGYSVSREKKERFSLILESASTNQTSMYLCASSSWTRFLKSSYNEQFFGPGTRLTVL.

The V gene is TRBV28, the J gene TRBJ2-3, with D unclear. The CDR3 contains 13 residues. Germline V gives CDR1 MDHEN, CDR2 SYDVKM. The V end lost 5 bases, the J end lost 3 bases, and 9 bases lay between the germline ends. CDR3 bases: TGTGCCAGCAGTCCACCTTATACAGATACGCAGTATTTT. Its protein product is CASSPPYTDTQYF. The full variable domain, its missing parts supplied by reference TRBV28 and TRBJ2-3, is DVKVTQSSRYLVKRTGEKVFLECVQDMDHENMFWYRQDPGLGLRLIYFSYDVKMKEKGDIPEGYSVSREKKERFSLILESASTNQTSMYLCASSPPYTDTQYFGPGTRLTVL.

DNA for the CDR3: TGTGCCAGCAGCCGGGACAAGCAGTTCTTC. Protein sequence: CASSRDKQFF. V and J are TRBV7-9 and TRBJ2-1; D possibly corresponds to TRBD1 (6 bases). Trimming took 5 bases from V and 11 from J, leaving 7 bases between them. This CDR3 has 10 amino acids. Germline values: CDR1 SEHNR, CDR2 FQNEAQ (reference sequence). The full variable domain, rest sourced from reference TRBV7-9 and TRBJ2-1, is DTGVSQNPRHKITKRGQNVTFRCDPISEHNRLYWYRQTLGQGPEFLTYFQNEAQLEKSRLLSDRFSAERPKGSFSTLEIQRTEQGDSAMYLCASSRDKQFFGPGTRLTVL.

There are a few counts of this clonotype. This chain uses TRBV12-5 with TRBJ2-1; D is ambiguous. This CDR3 comprises 11 residues. Germline CDR1 and CDR2: LGHNT and FRNRAP. Trimming took 6 bases from V and 4 from J, leaving 4 bases between them. CDR3 region: CASGPYNEQFF. Here the CDR3 DNA reads TGTGCTAGTGGACCATACAATGAGCAGTTCTTC.

This clonotype turned up a few times. The gene calls are TRBV6-2 or TRBV6-3 and TRBJ2-5; 9 bases match TRBD2. The DNA matches TRBJ2-7 better at its end, which makes the J call doubtful. The CDR3 length is 15 residues. Germline V gene data show CDR1 as MNHEY and CDR2 as SVGEGT. CDR3 residues: CASSYPLAGRYEQYF. The CDR3 nucleotides read TGTGCCAGCAGTTACCCGCTAGCGGGACGTTACGAGCAGTACTTC.

The chain links TRBV29-1 to TRBJ2-1; 12 bases are shared with TRBD1. The J call may be mistaken, given a closer DNA end match to TRBJ2-7. CDR3 length: 17 amino acids. The germline CDR1 and CDR2 sequences are SQVTM and ANQGSEA. This chain's CDR3 is CSVEVSNRDRGPYEQYF. CDR3 in DNA: TGCAGCGTTGAAGTTTCAAACCGGGACAGGGGGCCCTACGAGCAGTACTTC.

The chain joins TRBV2 to TRBJ2-7; D is perhaps TRBD1 (7 bases). Trimming took 8 bases from V and 0 from J, leaving 14 bases between them. The length of the CDR3 is 14 residues. Germline CDR1 reads SNHLY; CDR2 reads FYNNEI. The CDR3 sequence is CASRGTESSYEQYF. The CDR3 region has the DNA TGTGCCAGCCGGGGGACAGAGAGCTCCTACGAGCAGTACTTC.